These 13 T cell receptor beta chains came from one sample sequenced in a study of cytomegalovirus exposure and HLA in healthy donors. With 60 Vbeta and 13 Jbeta primers, the PCR was carried out. Libraries were prepared by immunoSEQ multiplex PCR; TCRdb keeps only in-frame clonotypes and omits some of them. The sample yields 93,000 or so clones, of which the top ten take up approximately 3.7%. The sequenced material came from PBMCs. The receptors were gathered from a man aged 35 to 55 in good health and CMV-seronegative.

This chain uses TRBV28 with TRBJ2-1, with TRBD2 identical over 12 bases. The V and J ends lost 5 bases and 6 bases, in that order; junction bases with no gene match: 5. This CDR3 contains 15 residues. The germline CDR1 and CDR2 sequences are MDHEN and SYDVKM. CDR3 nucleotides: TGTGCCAGCAGTAAGACTAGCGGGAGAGGCAATGAGCAGTTCTTC. It specifies CASSKTSGRGNEQFF.

The chain is built from TRBV6-1 and TRBJ2-7; D possibly corresponds to TRBD1 (5 bases). Trimming pared 7 bases from V and 3 bases from J, leaving 13 bases between. This CDR3 has 13 residues. The germline CDR1 and CDR2 sequences are MNHNS and SASEGT. The CDR3 nucleotides read TGTGCCAGCACACAGGCCCGGAGCTACGAGCAGTACTTC. This translates into CASTQARSYEQYF.

The chain combines TRBV7-9 with TRBJ2-5; 9 bases agree with TRBD2. Germline V lookup: CDR1 SEHNR, CDR2 FQNEAQ (reference sequence). This CDR3 contains 16 residues. V gave up 0 bases and J gave up 10 bases; unmatched junction bases: 12. CDR3 region: CASSLATSGYLEVQYF. The CDR3 bases are TGTGCCAGCAGCTTAGCTACTAGCGGGTACCTGGAGGTCCAGTACTTC.

The chain has TRBV4-2 and TRBJ1-2; D might be TRBD1 (5 bases). Trimming pared 1 base from V and 0 bases from J, leaving 15 bases between. The CDR3 has 17 amino acids. Germline V gene lookup returns CDR1 LGHNA and CDR2 YNFKEQ. CDR3 nucleotide sequence: TGTGCCAGCAGCCAAGGGTTAGGCAGGACAACTAACTATGGCTACACCTTC. Amino acid sequence: CASSQGLGRTTNYGYTF.

The rearrangement joins TRBV10-3 to TRBJ2-3; 11 nucleotides agree with TRBD2. V shed 9 bases, J shed 6 bases, and the junction held 5 bases outside the gene matches. Germline lookup yields CDR1 ENHRY and CDR2 SYGVKD. This CDR3 has 13 residues. The CDR3, as DNA: TGTGCCATACTAGCGGGGGTGGGGGATACGCAGTATTTT. It encodes CAILAGVGDTQYF.

This chain links TRBV14 with TRBJ1-1; TRBD1 might be the D (6 bases). Germline V lookup: CDR1 SGHDN, CDR2 FVKESK. Trimming left V 1 base short and J 5 bases short, with 14 bases between. The CDR3 covers 15 residues. The CDR3 region has the DNA TGTGCCAGCAGCCAAGCTACAGGGTGGGGTACTGAAGCTTTCTTT. Protein product: CASSQATGWGTEAFF.

V and J are TRBV6-1 and TRBJ2-5, with 12 bases matching TRBD2. TRBJ2-7 matches the DNA end more closely, so the J call is doubtful. The CDR3 is made up of 15 amino acids. CDR1 and CDR2 (germline): MNHNS, SASEGT. The CDR3 loop reads CASRGGLAGSYEQYF. CDR3 coding DNA: TGTGCCAGCAGAGGGGGACTAGCGGGCTCCTACGAGCAGTACTTC.

CDR3 in amino acids: CSVVLGTGSMMAGGQFF. The CDR3 DNA sequence: TGCAGCGTCGTACTCGGGACAGGGTCCATGATGGCGGGGGGCCAGTTCTTC. This chain uses TRBV29-1 with TRBJ2-1, with D tentatively TRBD1 (9 bases). V shed 6 bases and J shed 13 bases, with 34 bases lying between them. The CDR3 runs to 17 residues. Germline lookup yields CDR1 SQVTM and CDR2 ANQGSEA.

This rearrangement joins TRBV27 to TRBJ2-7, with a tentative D call TRBD1 (6 bases). This CDR3 contains 14 residues. Germline assignment: CDR1 MNHEY and CDR2 SMNVEV (reference sequence). The V end was cut by 3 bases, the J end by 2 bases, with 11 bases between. The CDR3, as DNA: TGTGCCAGCAGTTTGACAGGTTTGGCCTACGAGCAGTACTTC. This gives the protein CASSLTGLAYEQYF.

The V and J genes are TRBV7-7 and TRBJ2-5, with TRBD2 matching 9 bases. Germline CDR1 reads SSHAT; CDR2 reads FNYEAQ (reference sequence). The ends lost 8 bases at V and 1 base at J; junction bases unmatched: 5. The CDR3 is 14 residues long. The CDR3: CASSSSGAQETQYF. CDR3 coding DNA: TGTGCCAGCTCTTCTAGCGGGGCCCAAGAGACCCAGTACTTC. The full variable domain, its missing parts supplied by reference TRBV7-7 and TRBJ2-5, is GAGVSQSPRYKVTKRGQDVTLRCDPISSHATLYWYQQALGQGPEFLTYFNYEAQPDKSGLPSDRFSAERPEGSISTLTIQRTEQRDSAMYRCASSSSGAQETQYFGPGTRLLVL.

V gene TRBV5-6 combines with J gene TRBJ1-1, with D perhaps TRBD1 (5 bases). Trimming took 5 bases from V and 0 from J, leaving 14 bases between them. The CDR3 sequence is 15 residues long. Germline V gene lookup returns CDR1 SGHDT and CDR2 YYEEEE. Here the CDR3 reads CASRVGGTLNTEAFF. The DNA for the CDR3 is TGTGCCAGCAGGGTTGGGGGGACCCTGAACACTGAAGCTTTCTTT.

The chain recombines TRBV9 with TRBJ2-2; D unresolved. The CDR3 runs 15 residues. Trimming shortened V by 4 bases and J by 4 bases, and 14 bases separated the two germline ends. The germline V gene has CDR1 SGDLS and CDR2 YYNGEE. CDR3 sequence reads: CASSHLRSITGELFF. The CDR3 region has the DNA TGTGCCAGCAGCCATTTACGGTCTATCACCGGGGAGCTGTTTTTT.

The CDR3 sequence: CASSAIYDSFRGNTEAFF. Written as DNA, the CDR3 is TGTGCCAGCAGCGCGATTTATGACAGTTTCAGAGGGAACACTGAAGCTTTCTTT. The rearrangement joins TRBV5-8 to TRBJ1-1; perhaps TRBD1 as D (5 bases). Per the germline V gene, CDR1 is SGHTS and CDR2 is YDEGEE. The CDR3 spans 18 residues. Trimming cost V 4 bases and J 1 base, with 23 bases left between them.